This T cell receptor (beta chain) was found in a study of T-cell reconstitution after alpha-beta-depleted transplantation in children. The CDR3 contains 19 residues. The germline V gene has CDR1 ENHRY and CDR2 SYGVKD. About this clonotype: Germline is not matched at one junction end, which may reflect a read error.

Researchers prepared the TCRbeta library using unique molecular identifiers, the study reports. TCRdb reprocessed the PCR reads with MiXCR, giving one entry per CDR3 protein. The data show about 340,000 distinct CDR3 sequences, approximately 10% seen once. The chain uses TRBV10-3 and TRBJ2-3; 11 bases are shared with TRBD2. This clonotype originated in a human donor who donated a stem cell graft to a child with acute lymphoblastic leukemia. Here the sequenced sample was PBMCs from the stem cell graft donor, taken from the stem cell graft. CDR3 in amino acids: CAISATGKIAGGPLDTEYF. In nucleotides, the CDR3 is TGTGCCATCAGCGCGACAGGGAAAATAGCGGGAGGGCCCTTAGATACGGAGTATTTT.